Listed below are T cell receptor beta chains from one sample, sequenced in a study of blood T cell repertoires in COVID-19. The data were produced by immunoSEQ multiplex PCR, yet TCRdb's version contains in-frame clones alone and is incomplete. Altogether approximately 220,000 clones are present, around 83% being singletons, with the ten largest covering approximately 1.4%. The sample comprised PBMCs or T cells enriched from blood (not recorded which). The receptors here all came from a woman in her thirties or forties with acute COVID-19. Each CDR3 is given with its conserved first and last residue. D genes are given only for firm matches. Clone sizes are given selectively: once, few, many, or a class where the clone is expanded.

V: TRBV28; size: NA; D: NA; J: TRBJ1-1; DNA: TGTGCCAGCACCAATGACGGGGTATGGGCACTGAACACTGAAGCTTTCTTT; CDR3: CASTNDGVWALNTEAFF
V: TRBV10-3; size: few; D: NA; J: TRBJ1-3; DNA: TGTGCCATCAGTGGGACAGTTACCCTCTCTGGAAACACCATATATTTT; CDR3: CAISGTVTLSGNTIYF
V: TRBV6-2/TRBV6-3; size: NA; D: TRBD2; J: TRBJ2-4; DNA: TGTGCCAGCAGTTACTCCCAACGGGGACTAGCGGATGGGGCCAAAAACATTCAGTACTTC; CDR3: CASSYSQRGLADGAKNIQYF
V: TRBV6-5; size: NA; D: NA; J: TRBJ1-4; DNA: TGTGCCACCGGGAGGATTAATGAAAAACTGTTTTTT; CDR3: CATGRINEKLFF
V: TRBV2; size: NA; D: NA; J: TRBJ2-4; DNA: TGTGCCAGCGGGGGGGCGAGTGGCATTCAGTACTTC; CDR3: CASGGASGIQYF
V: TRBV4-2; size: few; D: TRBD1; J: TRBJ1-4; DNA: TGTGCCAGCAGCCAACCCCAGGGGGGAGGAACTAATGAAAAACTGTTTTTT; CDR3: CASSQPQGGGTNEKLFF
V: TRBV9; size: NA; D: TRBD2; J: TRBJ2-6; DNA: TGTGCCAGCAGCGTAAATAGCGGGGGTTACTCTGGGGCCAACGTCCTGACTTTC; CDR3: CASSVNSGGYSGANVLTF
V: TRBV7-3; size: NA; D: TRBD2; J: TRBJ2-5; DNA: TGTGCCAGCAGCGAAAGCGGGGGGGCCTGGGAGACCCAGTACTTC; CDR3: CASSESGGAWETQYF
V: TRBV30; size: NA; D: TRBD1; J: TRBJ1-6; DNA: TGTGCCGGCACCCGGACAGGCGTAAATTCACCCCTCCACTTT; CDR3: CAGTRTGVNSPLHF
V: TRBV6-2/TRBV6-3; size: NA; D: TRBD1; J: TRBJ1-6; DNA: TGTGCCAGCAGTCCACAGGGGAATTCACCCCTCCACTTT; CDR3: CASSPQGNSPLHF
V: TRBV3-1/TRBV3-2; size: NA; D: NA; J: TRBJ1-2; DNA: TGTGCCAGCAGCCAATCAACCACAGGGTTGGTAAACTATGGCTACACCTTC; CDR3: CASSQSTTGLVNYGYTF
V: TRBV27; size: many; D: NA; J: TRBJ2-1; DNA: TGTGCCAGCAGTTTATCGAGTTTTAGGGGTGCTTCCTACAATGAGCAGTTCTTC; CDR3: CASSLSSFRGASYNEQFF
V: TRBV30; size: NA; D: TRBD1; J: TRBJ1-1; DNA: TGTGCCTGGACTACAGGGGGGAACACTGAAGCTTTCTTT; CDR3: CAWTTGGNTEAFF
V: TRBV11-3; size: NA; D: TRBD1; J: TRBJ2-2; DNA: TGTGCCAGCAGCCAACGGGGACAGGGAACCGGGGAGCTGTTTTTT; CDR3: CASSQRGQGTGELFF
V: TRBV30; size: NA; D: NA; J: TRBJ2-7; DNA: TGTGCCTGGAGTGTAAGCCAGGGTGGGGTCGAGCAGTACTTC; CDR3: CAWSVSQGGVEQYF
V: TRBV6-5; size: NA; D: NA; J: TRBJ1-2; DNA: TGTGCCAGTCAAAGGACTCCATACTATGGCTACACCTTC; CDR3: CASQRTPYYGYTF
V: TRBV29-1; size: NA; D: NA; J: TRBJ2-5; DNA: TGCAGCGTATCCGAGAGCCAAGAGACCCAGTACTTC; CDR3: CSVSESQETQYF
V: TRBV4-1; size: NA; D: NA; J: TRBJ2-3; DNA: TGCGCCAGCAGCCAAGTGAGCTCGTACAGGGCGTCGGATACGCAGTATTTT; CDR3: CASSQVSSYRASDTQYF
V: TRBV7-2; size: NA; D: TRBD1; J: TRBJ2-1; DNA: TGTGCCAGCAGCTTAGATGGGACAGGGAGGGCCAATGAGCAGTTCTTC; CDR3: CASSLDGTGRANEQFF
V: TRBV19; size: NA; D: TRBD1; J: TRBJ1-5; DNA: TGTGCCAGTAGTATATCAGGGGGAAACAATCAGCCCCAGCATTTT; CDR3: CASSISGGNNQPQHF
V: TRBV6-2/TRBV6-3; size: NA; D: NA; J: TRBJ2-3; DNA: TGTGCCAGCAGTACGAACCCCAGGGGTAGTACGCAGTATTTT; CDR3: CASSTNPRGSTQYF
V: TRBV28; size: few; D: TRBD1; J: TRBJ1-5; DNA: TGTGCCAGCAGTTTTTTCGGGACAGGAGATCAGCCCCAGCATTTT; CDR3: CASSFFGTGDQPQHF
V: TRBV12-5; size: many; D: NA; J: TRBJ2-7; DNA: TGTGCTAGTGGTTCCCCGGGGTCCAGCTCCTACGAGCAGTACTTC; CDR3: CASGSPGSSSYEQYF
V: TRBV20-1; size: NA; D: NA; J: TRBJ2-2; DNA: TGCAGTGCTACTAACACCGGGGAGCTGTTTTTT; CDR3: CSATNTGELFF
V: TRBV25-1; size: NA; D: NA; J: TRBJ1-2; DNA: TGTGCCAGCAGTGAATATAGAGATGGCTACACCTTC; CDR3: CASSEYRDGYTF
V: TRBV20-1; size: few; D: NA; J: TRBJ1-2; DNA: TGCAGTGCTTTGCAGGGTTATGGCTACACCTTC; CDR3: CSALQGYGYTF
V: TRBV20-1; size: NA; D: NA; J: TRBJ2-7; DNA: TGCAGTGCTTCCCCTAGTAACGAGCAGTACTTC; CDR3: CSASPSNEQYF
V: TRBV6-5; size: NA; D: TRBD2; J: TRBJ2-5; DNA: TGTGCCAGTCGACTAGCGGGACAGCAAGAGACCCAGTACTTC; CDR3: CASRLAGQQETQYF
V: TRBV28; size: once; D: NA; J: TRBJ1-2; DNA: TGTGCCAGCAGCCTCAACAGGGTGATTGGCTACACCTTC; CDR3: CASSLNRVIGYTF